This T cell receptor (beta chain) was retrieved from a study of cytomegalovirus exposure and HLA in healthy donors. Study findings and constraints: Researchers reported in a later analysis that common viral pathogens appeared linked to several top clusters. Both high specificity and high sensitivity reportedly marked the classifier's diagnosis of cytomegalovirus status.

As regards this clone: The antigen remains undetermined.

V was clipped by 6 bases and J by 0 bases, with 8 bases between them. The CDR3 has 14 amino acids. The germline gives CDR1 MNHNS, CDR2 SASEGT. With 60 Vbeta and 13 Jbeta primers, the PCR was carried out. The assay was immunoSEQ multiplex PCR, and TCRdb's table has in-frame clones only and misses some. The repertoire holds roughly 100,000 clones, with more than 80% as singletons. The sample was PBMCs. The receptor was derived from a man aged 25-40 years in good health and CMV-seronegative. The chain combines TRBV6-1 with TRBJ1-4; possible D gene TRBD1, 5 bases. CDR3 DNA: TGTGCCAGCAGACAGGAAGCAACTAATGAAAAACTGTTTTTT. Encoded protein: CASRQEATNEKLFF.